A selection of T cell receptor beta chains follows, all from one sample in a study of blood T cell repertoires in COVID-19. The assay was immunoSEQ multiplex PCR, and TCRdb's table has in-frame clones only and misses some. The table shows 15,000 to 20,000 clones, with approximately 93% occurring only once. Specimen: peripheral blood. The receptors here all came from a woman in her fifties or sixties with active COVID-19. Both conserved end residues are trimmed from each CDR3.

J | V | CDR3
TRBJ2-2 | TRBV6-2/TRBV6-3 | ASSYSTTGRWTGELF
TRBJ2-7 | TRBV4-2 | ASSGPLAYEQY
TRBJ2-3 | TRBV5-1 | ASSFGGGSTDTQY
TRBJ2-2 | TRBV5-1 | ASMERADTGELF
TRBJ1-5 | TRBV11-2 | ASSQGTASNQPQH
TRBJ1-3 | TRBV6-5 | ASSSDRKLGNTIY
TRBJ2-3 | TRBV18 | ASSGGVSTDTQY
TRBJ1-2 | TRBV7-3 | ASSPTPGVGYT
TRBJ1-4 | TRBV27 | ASSLSTQGQKLF
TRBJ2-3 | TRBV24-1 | ATSGRGPSTDTQY
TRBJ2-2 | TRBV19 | ASSLTGTGELF
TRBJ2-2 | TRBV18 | ASHTRREGRVGELF
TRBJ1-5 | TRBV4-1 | ASSQDLRGHLSNQPQH
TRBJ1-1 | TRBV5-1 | ASSVPTGGPERAF
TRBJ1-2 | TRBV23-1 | ASSQSRAGGGGYT
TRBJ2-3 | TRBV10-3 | AISSGTSGTDTQY
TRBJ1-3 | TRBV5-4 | ASSLVGRGSGNTIY